There are a few counts of the clone carrying this T cell receptor (beta chain). Antigen unknown. J lost 0 bases, V lost 6 bases, and 1 base had no gene match. The germline V gene has CDR1 SGHVS and CDR2 FNYEAQ. This CDR3 spans 14 amino acids. The data were taken from a study of radiation and T cells in renal cell carcinoma. Study observations and caveats: Dominant CDR3 motifs occupied more repertoire in irradiated than control tumors.

This sample's treatment: 15 Gy SBRT to primary tumor, nephrectomy 4 weeks later. Produced via immunoSEQ multiplex PCR; TCRdb's table is partial and in-frame only. The repertoire holds fewer than 15,000 clones, about 33% seen once, with approximately 15% in the top ten. The starting material was tumor tissue, obtained from a patient whose treatment included radiotherapy and nephrectomy. The clonotype originates from a man aged 60 to 69 with renal cell carcinoma. This chain joins TRBV7-6 and TRBJ2-3; TRBD2 agrees at 9 bases. The CDR3 bases are TGTGCCAGCAGTCTAGCGGGAAGCACAGATACGCAGTATTTT. Translating gives CASSLAGSTDTQYF.